This passage covers 16 T cell receptor beta chains from one sample sequenced in a study of blood T cell repertoires in COVID-19. Data came from immunoSEQ multiplex PCR; TCRdb stores just in-frame clones and leaves some out. The repertoire holds about 68,000 clones, with roughly 85% as singletons. Sequencing input: peripheral blood. These receptors were obtained from a man aged 25 to 45 with acute or convalescent COVID-19.

The chain links TRBV5-1 to TRBJ2-6, with D uncertain. Germline V gene data show CDR1 as SGHRS and CDR2 as YFSETQ. CDR3 length: 15 residues. Trimming shortened V by 4 bases and J by 0 bases, and 8 bases separated the two germline ends. CDR3 sequence reads: CASSLLSSGANVLTF. The CDR3 coding sequence is TGCGCCAGCAGCCTGCTAAGCTCTGGGGCCAACGTCCTGACTTTC.

This chain joins TRBV19 and TRBJ2-7; no clear D. Per germline, CDR1 LNHDA and CDR2 SQIVND (reference sequence). The CDR3 spans 12 residues. With 5 bases removed from V and 1 base from J, the gap between germline ends came to 6 bases. CDR3 protein: CASSSTSYEQYF. For the CDR3, the DNA is TGTGCCAGTAGTTCCACTTCCTACGAGCAGTACTTC.

The chain joins TRBV28 to TRBJ1-4; TRBD1 aligns across 10 bases. The CDR3 has 16 amino acids. The V gene's germline CDR1 is MDHEN and CDR2 SYDVKM. V lost 4 bases to trimming and J lost 4 bases; unmatched junction nucleotides: 6. DNA for the CDR3: TGTGCCAGCAGTTCCCTCCGGGACAGGGGTAATGAAAAACTGTTTTTT. It encodes CASSSLRDRGNEKLFF.

This CDR3 reads CASSLFGTGVGEQYF. The CDR3 region has the DNA TGTGCCAGCAGTCTCTTTGGGACAGGGGTAGGCGAGCAGTACTTC. The chain joins TRBV27 to TRBJ2-7; TRBD1 agrees at 10 bases. Germline-derived CDR1 and CDR2 are MNHEY and SMNVEV (reference sequence). With V trimmed by 5 bases and J by 6 bases, 10 bases remained unmatched. The CDR3 has 15 amino acids.

The V gene is TRBV5-6, the J gene TRBJ2-5, with a weak D call TRBD2 (5 bases). The germline gives CDR1 SGHDT, CDR2 YYEEEE. V gave up 4 bases and J gave up 5 bases, with 12 bases separating them. CDR3 length: 13 amino acids. CDR3 in DNA: TGTGCCAGCAGCCGGCCCTCGGGGGAGACCCAGTACTTC. Its translation is CASSRPSGETQYF.

The chain links TRBV4-3 to TRBJ2-3; D remains unclear. Germline V gene sequence: CDR1 LGHNA, CDR2 YSLEER. The V end was cut by 4 bases, the J end by 4 bases, with 9 bases between. The CDR3 sequence is 13 residues long. CDR3 DNA sequence: TGCGCCAGCAGCCCTGCGGCTCCAGATACGCAGTATTTT. Translated: CASSPAAPDTQYF.

This chain joins TRBV3-1 (or the pseudogene TRBV3-2) and TRBJ1-4; D gene uncertain. CDR1 is LGHDT, CDR2 YNNKEL, per germline (reference sequence). Trimming shortened V by 1 base and J by 5 bases, and 11 bases separated the two germline ends. This CDR3 spans 15 amino acids. The CDR3 nucleotides read TGTGCCAGCAGCCAAGTCGGCGGCGCCAATGAAAAACTGTTTTTT. The encoded protein is CASSQVGGANEKLFF.

The V gene is TRBV2, the J gene TRBJ1-5, with D hard to call. The CDR3 runs to 15 residues. Germline V gene lookup returns CDR1 SNHLY and CDR2 FYNNEI. Trimming took 0 bases from V and 4 from J, leaving 10 bases between them. The CDR3 DNA is TGTGCCAGCAGTGAAGCGCTTCGGGGAAATCAGCCCCAGCATTTT. Its translation: CASSEALRGNQPQHF.

The chain employs TRBV28 and TRBJ2-1; D possibly corresponds to TRBD2 (6 bases). CDR1 MDHEN and CDR2 SYDVKM come from the germline V gene. The CDR3 spans 14 residues. V was pared by 3 bases and J by 5 bases, with 11 bases between. The chain's CDR3 is CASSLVAADNEQFF. The CDR3, as DNA: TGTGCCAGCAGTTTGGTAGCGGCTGACAATGAGCAGTTCTTC.

The rearrangement uses TRBV7-6 and TRBJ2-1, with D possibly being TRBD2 (6 bases). The CDR3 is made up of 13 amino acids. The V gene lost 5 bases and the J gene lost 7 bases, with 12 bases spanning the gap. Germline values: CDR1 SGHVS, CDR2 FNYEAQ. CDR3 protein: CASSLGGPNEQFF. In DNA, the CDR3 is TGTGCCAGCAGCCTCGGAGGGCCGAATGAGCAGTTCTTC.

The gene calls are TRBV7-2 and TRBJ1-5, with D possibly TRBD1 on 6 matching bases. Germline CDR1 SGHTA, CDR2 FQGNSA. CDR3 size: 13 residues. V was pared by 5 bases and J by 2 bases, with 7 bases between. The CDR3 is CASSRQGNQPQHF. The CDR3 bases are TGTGCCAGCAGCCGACAGGGCAATCAGCCCCAGCATTTT.

Here the CDR3 reads CASSQASRLAGARTYNEQFF. CDR3 DNA: TGTGCCAGCAGCCAAGCGTCCAGACTAGCGGGAGCGCGTACCTACAATGAGCAGTTCTTC. The chain recombines TRBV4-2 with TRBJ2-1, with 12 bases identical to TRBD2. There are 20 residues in the CDR3. Germline assignment: CDR1 LGHNA and CDR2 YNFKEQ. J was trimmed by 2 bases and V by 1 base; bases with no gene match: 12.

The gene calls are TRBV18 and TRBJ2-1; D uncertain. CDR1 is KGHSH and CDR2 is LQKENI in the germline V gene. Trimming removed 2 bases from V and 0 bases from J, with 5 bases in between. CDR3 length: 14 residues. The CDR3 nucleotides are TGTGCCAGCTCACCAGGAGCCTCCTACAATGAGCAGTTCTTC. Translated, it gives CASSPGASYNEQFF.

The chain joins TRBV7-2 to TRBJ2-5; 7 bases fit TRBD2. The CDR3 consists of 15 residues. Germline assignment: CDR1 SGHTA and CDR2 FQGNSA. Trimming at V came to 5 bases and at J to 3 bases, leaving 9 bases not matched to a gene. The CDR3: CASSIAGTTKETQYF. The DNA for the CDR3 is TGTGCCAGCAGCATCGCCGGGACTACCAAAGAGACCCAGTACTTC.

This clone came up a few times. The chain links TRBV5-6 to TRBJ2-7, with a tentative D call TRBD1 (6 bases). The CDR3 covers 14 residues. V lost 4 bases and J lost 6, with 17 bases in between. The germline V gene encodes CDR1 SGHDT and CDR2 YYEEEE. CDR3 nucleotides: TGTGCCAGCAGCCTAACAGGGTTCACCGCCGAGCAGTACTTC. It is translated as CASSLTGFTAEQYF.

The chain uses TRBV11-3 and TRBJ2-4; a possible D gene is TRBD2 (5 bases). The germline V gene encodes CDR1 SGHNT and CDR2 YENEEA. V dropped 4 bases and J dropped 5 bases, with 9 bases sitting between them. This CDR3 region has 13 residues. CDR3 nucleotides: TGTGCCAGCAGCTCGTACGGGGAAAACATTCAGTACTTC. Translation: CASSSYGENIQYF.